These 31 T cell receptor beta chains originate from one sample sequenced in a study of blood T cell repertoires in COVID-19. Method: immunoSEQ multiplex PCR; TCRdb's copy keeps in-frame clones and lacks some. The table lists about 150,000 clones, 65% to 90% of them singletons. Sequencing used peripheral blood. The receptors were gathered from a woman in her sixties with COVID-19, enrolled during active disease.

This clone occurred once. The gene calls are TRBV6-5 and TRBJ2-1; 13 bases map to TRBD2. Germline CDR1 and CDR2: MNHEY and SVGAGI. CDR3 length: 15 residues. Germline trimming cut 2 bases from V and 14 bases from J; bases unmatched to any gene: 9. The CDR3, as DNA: TGTGCCAGCAGTTACCGCGGACTAGCGGGAGAGGGGAAGTTCTTC. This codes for CASSYRGLAGEGKFF.

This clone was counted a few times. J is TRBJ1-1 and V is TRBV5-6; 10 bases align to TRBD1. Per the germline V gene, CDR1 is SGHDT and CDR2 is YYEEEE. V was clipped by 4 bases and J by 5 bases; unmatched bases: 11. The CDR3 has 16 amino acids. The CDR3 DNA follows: TGTGCCAGCAGCCCGATAGTGGGACAGGGGAGGACTGAAGCTTTCTTT. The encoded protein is CASSPIVGQGRTEAFF. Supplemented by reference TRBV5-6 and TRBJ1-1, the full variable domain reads DAGVTQSPTHLIKTRGQQVTLRCSPKSGHDTVSWYQQALGQGPQFIFQYYEEEERQRGNFPDRFSGHQFPNYSSELNVNALLLGDSALYLCASSPIVGQGRTEAFFGQGTRLTVV.

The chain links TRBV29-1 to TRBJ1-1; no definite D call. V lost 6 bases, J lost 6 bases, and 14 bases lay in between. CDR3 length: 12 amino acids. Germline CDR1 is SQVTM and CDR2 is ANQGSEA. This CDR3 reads CSVRGAEAEAFF. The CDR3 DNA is TGCAGCGTACGAGGAGCGGAAGCTGAAGCTTTCTTT.

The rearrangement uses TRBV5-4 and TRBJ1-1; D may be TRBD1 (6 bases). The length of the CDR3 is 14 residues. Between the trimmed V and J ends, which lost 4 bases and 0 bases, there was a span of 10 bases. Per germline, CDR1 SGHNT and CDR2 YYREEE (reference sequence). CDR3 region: CASSPTGLNTEAFF. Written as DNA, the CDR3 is TGTGCCAGCAGCCCGACAGGTTTGAACACTGAAGCTTTCTTT.

The CDR3 DNA reads TGCAGCGTTCCGGGACAGGGTATTCGCAATGAGCAGTTCTTC. Residues: CSVPGQGIRNEQFF. The chain has TRBV29-1 and TRBJ2-1; 9 bases are shared with TRBD1. Germline-derived CDR1 and CDR2 are SQVTM and ANQGSEA. The CDR3 spans 14 residues. J lost 6 bases, V lost 5 bases, and 8 bases had no gene match.

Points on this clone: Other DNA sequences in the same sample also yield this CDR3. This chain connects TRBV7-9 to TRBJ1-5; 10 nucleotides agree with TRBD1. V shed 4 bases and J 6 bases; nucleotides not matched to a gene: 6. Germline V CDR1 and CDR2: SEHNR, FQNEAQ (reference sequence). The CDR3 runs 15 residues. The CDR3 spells CASSSDRGPGQPQHF. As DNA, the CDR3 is TGTGCCAGCAGCTCCGACAGGGGGCCCGGTCAGCCCCAGCATTTT.

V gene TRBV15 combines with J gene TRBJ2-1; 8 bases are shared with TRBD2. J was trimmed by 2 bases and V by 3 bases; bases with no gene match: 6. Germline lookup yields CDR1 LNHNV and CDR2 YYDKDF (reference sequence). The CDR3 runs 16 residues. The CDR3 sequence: CATSREGTRTYNEQFF. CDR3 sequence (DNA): TGTGCCACCAGCAGGGAAGGGACTAGGACCTACAATGAGCAGTTCTTC. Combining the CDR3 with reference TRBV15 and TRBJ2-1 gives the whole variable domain DAMVIQNPRYQVTQFGKPVTLSCSQTLNHNVMYWYQQKSSQAPKLLFHYYDKDFNNEADTPDNFQSRRPNTSFCFLDIRSPGLGDTAMYLCATSREGTRTYNEQFFGPGTRLTVL.

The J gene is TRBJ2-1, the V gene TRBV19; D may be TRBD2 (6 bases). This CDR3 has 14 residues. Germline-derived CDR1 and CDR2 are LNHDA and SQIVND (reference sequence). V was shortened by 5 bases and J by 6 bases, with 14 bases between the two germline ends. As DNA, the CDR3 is TGTGCCAGTAGTGCGGGAACCCGCTTCAATGAGCAGTTCTTC. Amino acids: CASSAGTRFNEQFF.

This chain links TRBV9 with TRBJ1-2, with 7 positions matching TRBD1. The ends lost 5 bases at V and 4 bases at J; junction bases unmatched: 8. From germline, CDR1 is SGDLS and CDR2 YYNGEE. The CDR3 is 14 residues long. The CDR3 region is CASSREGALYGYTF. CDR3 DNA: TGTGCCAGCAGTCGTGAGGGGGCTCTCTATGGCTACACCTTC.

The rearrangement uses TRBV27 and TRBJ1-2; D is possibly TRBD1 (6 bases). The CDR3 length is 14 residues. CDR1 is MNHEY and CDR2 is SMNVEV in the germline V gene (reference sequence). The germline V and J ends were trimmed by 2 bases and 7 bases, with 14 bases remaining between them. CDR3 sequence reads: CASSLMGPGAGYTF. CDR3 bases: TGTGCCAGCAGTTTAATGGGGCCAGGGGCTGGCTACACCTTC.

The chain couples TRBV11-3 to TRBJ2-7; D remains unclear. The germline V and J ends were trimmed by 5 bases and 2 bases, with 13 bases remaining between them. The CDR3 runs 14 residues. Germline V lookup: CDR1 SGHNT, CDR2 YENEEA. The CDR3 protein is CASSLPETPYEQYF. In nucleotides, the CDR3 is TGTGCCAGCAGCCTGCCAGAAACACCCTACGAGCAGTACTTC.

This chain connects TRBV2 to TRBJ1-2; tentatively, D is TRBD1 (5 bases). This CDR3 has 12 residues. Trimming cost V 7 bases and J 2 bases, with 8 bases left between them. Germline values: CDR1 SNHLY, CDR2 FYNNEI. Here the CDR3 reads CASTRQNYGYTF. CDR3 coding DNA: TGTGCCAGCACGAGACAGAACTATGGCTACACCTTC.

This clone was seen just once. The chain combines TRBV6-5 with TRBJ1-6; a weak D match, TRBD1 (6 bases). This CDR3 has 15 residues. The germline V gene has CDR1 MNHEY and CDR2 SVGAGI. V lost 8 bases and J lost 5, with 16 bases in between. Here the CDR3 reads CASGPQGGNNSPLHF. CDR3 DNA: TGTGCCAGCGGACCCCAAGGGGGAAATAATTCACCCCTCCACTTT.

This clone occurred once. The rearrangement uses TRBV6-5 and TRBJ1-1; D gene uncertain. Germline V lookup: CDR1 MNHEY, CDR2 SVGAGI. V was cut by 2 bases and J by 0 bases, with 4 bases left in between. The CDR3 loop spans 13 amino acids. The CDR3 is CASSYTVNTEAFF. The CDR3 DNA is TGTGCCAGCAGTTACACGGTGAACACTGAAGCTTTCTTT.

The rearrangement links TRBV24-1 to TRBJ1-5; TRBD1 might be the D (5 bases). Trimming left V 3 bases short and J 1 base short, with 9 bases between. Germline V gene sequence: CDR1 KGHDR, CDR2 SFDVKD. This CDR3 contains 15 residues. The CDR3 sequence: CATSDSRQSNQPQHF. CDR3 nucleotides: TGTGCCACCAGTGATAGTAGACAGAGCAATCAGCCCCAGCATTTT.

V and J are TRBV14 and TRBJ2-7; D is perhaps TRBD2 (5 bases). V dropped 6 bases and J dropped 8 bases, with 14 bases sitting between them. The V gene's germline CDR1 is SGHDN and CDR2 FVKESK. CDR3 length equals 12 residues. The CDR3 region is CASRTTHGQQYV. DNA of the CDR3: TGTGCCAGCAGGACTACACACGGACAGCAGTACGTC.

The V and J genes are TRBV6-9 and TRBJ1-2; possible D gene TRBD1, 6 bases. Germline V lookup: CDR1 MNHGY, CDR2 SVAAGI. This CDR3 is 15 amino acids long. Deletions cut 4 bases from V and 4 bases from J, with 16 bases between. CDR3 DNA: TGTGCCAGCAGTTTGGACAGTAACGGGGCCTATGGCTACACCTTC. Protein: CASSLDSNGAYGYTF.

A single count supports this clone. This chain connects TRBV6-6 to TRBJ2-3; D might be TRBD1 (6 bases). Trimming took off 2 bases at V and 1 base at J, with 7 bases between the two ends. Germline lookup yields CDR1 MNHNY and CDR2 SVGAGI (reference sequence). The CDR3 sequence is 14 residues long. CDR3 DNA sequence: TGTGCCAGCAGTTACGGGGGCCGCACAGATACGCAGTATTTT. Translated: CASSYGGRTDTQYF.

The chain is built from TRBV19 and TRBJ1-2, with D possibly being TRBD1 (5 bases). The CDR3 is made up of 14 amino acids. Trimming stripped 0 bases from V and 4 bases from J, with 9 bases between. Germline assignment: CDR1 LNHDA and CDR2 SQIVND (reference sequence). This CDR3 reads CASSIEGPFYGYTF. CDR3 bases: TGTGCCAGTAGTATAGAGGGGCCTTTCTATGGCTACACCTTC.

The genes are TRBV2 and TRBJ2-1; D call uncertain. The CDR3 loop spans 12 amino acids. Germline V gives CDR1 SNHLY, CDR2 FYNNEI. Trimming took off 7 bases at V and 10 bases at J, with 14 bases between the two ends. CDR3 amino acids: CASISRGAEQFF. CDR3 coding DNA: TGTGCCAGCATCTCCCGCGGAGCCGAGCAGTTCTTC.

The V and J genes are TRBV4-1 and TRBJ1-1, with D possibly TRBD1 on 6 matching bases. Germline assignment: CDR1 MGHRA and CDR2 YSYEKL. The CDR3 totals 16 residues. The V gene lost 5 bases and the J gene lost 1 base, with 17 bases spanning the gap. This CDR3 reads CASSSLGGPANTEAFF. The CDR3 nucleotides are TGCGCCAGCAGCAGCCTGGGGGGGCCGGCGAACACTGAAGCTTTCTTT.

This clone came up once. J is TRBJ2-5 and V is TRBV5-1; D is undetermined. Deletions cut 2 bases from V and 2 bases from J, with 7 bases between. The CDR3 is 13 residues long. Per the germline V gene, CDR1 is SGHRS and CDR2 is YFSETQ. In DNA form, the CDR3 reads TGCGCCAGCAGCTTTTCAGTTCAAGAGACCCAGTACTTC. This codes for CASSFSVQETQYF.

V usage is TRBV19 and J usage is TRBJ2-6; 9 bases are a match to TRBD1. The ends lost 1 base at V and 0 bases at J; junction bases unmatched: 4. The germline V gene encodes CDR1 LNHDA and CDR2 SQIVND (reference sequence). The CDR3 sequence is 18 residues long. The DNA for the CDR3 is TGTGCCAGTAGTATAGGTGGGACAGGGAGCTCTGGGGCCAACGTCCTGACTTTC. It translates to CASSIGGTGSSGANVLTF.

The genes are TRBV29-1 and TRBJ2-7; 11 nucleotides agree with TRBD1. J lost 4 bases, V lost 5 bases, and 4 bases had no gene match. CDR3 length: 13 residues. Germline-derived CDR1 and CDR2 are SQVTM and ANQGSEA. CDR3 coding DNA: TGCAGCGTTACCGGGACAGGGGGGTACGAGCAGTACTTC. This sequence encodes CSVTGTGGYEQYF.

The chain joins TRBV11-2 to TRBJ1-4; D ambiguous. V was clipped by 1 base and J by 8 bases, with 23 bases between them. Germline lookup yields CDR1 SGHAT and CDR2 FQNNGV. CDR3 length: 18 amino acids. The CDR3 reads CASSLALSSGGIREKLFF. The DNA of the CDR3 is TGTGCCAGCAGCTTAGCCCTCTCGTCTGGCGGGATCAGAGAAAAACTGTTTTTT. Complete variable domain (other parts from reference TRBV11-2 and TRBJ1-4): EAGVAQSPRYKIIEKRQSVAFWCNPISGHATLYWYQQILGQGPKLLIQFQNNGVVDDSQLPKDRFSAERLKGVDSTLKIQPAKLEDSAVYLCASSLALSSGGIREKLFFGSGTQLSVL.

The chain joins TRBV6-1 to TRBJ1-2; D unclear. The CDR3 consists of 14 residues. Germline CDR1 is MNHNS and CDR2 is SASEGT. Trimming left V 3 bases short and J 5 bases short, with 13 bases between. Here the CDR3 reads CASSEEGDTYGYTF. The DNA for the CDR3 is TGTGCCAGCAGTGAGGAGGGAGATACGTATGGCTACACCTTC.

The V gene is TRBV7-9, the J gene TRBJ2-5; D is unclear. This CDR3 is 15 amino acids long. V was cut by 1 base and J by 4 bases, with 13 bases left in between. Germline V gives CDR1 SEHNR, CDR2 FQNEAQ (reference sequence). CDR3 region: CASSLDAGWAETQYF. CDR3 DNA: TGTGCCAGCAGCTTAGATGCAGGTTGGGCAGAGACCCAGTACTTC. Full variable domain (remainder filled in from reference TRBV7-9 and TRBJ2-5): DTGVSQNPRHKITKRGQNVTFRCDPISEHNRLYWYRQTLGQGPEFLTYFQNEAQLEKSRLLSDRFSAERPKGSFSTLEIQRTEQGDSAMYLCASSLDAGWAETQYFGPGTRLLVL.

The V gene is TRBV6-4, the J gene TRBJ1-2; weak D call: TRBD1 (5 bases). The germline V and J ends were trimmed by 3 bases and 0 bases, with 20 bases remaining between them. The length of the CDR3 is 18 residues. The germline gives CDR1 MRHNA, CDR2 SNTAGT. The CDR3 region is CASSEMFTAGRANYGYTF. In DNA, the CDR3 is TGTGCCAGCAGTGAGATGTTTACGGCGGGACGCGCTAACTATGGCTACACCTTC.

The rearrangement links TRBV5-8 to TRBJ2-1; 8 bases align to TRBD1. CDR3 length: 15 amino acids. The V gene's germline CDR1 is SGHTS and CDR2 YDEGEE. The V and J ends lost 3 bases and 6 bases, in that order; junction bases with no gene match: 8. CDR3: CASSYAGQGLNEQFF. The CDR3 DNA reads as TGTGCCAGCAGCTACGCCGGACAGGGTCTCAATGAGCAGTTCTTC.

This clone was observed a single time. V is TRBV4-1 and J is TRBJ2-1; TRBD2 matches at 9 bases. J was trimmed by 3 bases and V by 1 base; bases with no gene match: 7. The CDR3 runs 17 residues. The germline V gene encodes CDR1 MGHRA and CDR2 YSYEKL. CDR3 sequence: CASSQVEAGGFYNEQFF. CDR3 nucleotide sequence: TGCGCCAGCAGCCAAGTGGAAGCGGGGGGTTTCTACAATGAGCAGTTCTTC.

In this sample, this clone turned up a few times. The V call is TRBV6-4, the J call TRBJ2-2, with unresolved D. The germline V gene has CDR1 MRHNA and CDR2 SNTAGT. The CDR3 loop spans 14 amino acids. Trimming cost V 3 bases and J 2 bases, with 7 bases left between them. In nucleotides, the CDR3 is TGTGCCAGCAGTGAATCCCTTAACACCGGGGAGCTGTTTTTT. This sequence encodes CASSESLNTGELFF.